This T cell receptor (beta chain) was documented in a study of blood T cell repertoires in COVID-19. Overall study: The United States, Italy and Spain were the sources of the acute and convalescent COVID-19 samples. From T cells, B-cell-depleted T cells, or PBMCs came the material, which was cDNA or gDNA.

This clone has only a few counts. Trimming cost V 3 bases and J 5 bases; bases outside gene matches: 8. From germline, CDR1 is SGHTA and CDR2 FQGTGA. The CDR3 length is 17 residues. The protocol was immunoSEQ multiplex PCR, while the TCRdb copy is restricted to in-frame clones and leaves out a portion. The table lists 150,000 to 200,000 clones, approximately 92% of them singletons, with under 5% in the top ten. The chain carries TRBV7-3 and TRBJ2-2, with TRBD1 matching 11 bases. The sequence came from a woman between 45 and 65 years old with acute or convalescent COVID-19. Sequencing was done on a sample of peripheral blood. CDR3: CASSLSGQGASTGELFF. Here the CDR3 DNA reads TGTGCCAGCAGCTTGTCCGGACAGGGGGCTTCAACCGGGGAGCTGTTTTTT.